Listed here is a single TCR beta chain. The antigen is undetermined. This sample was included in a study of T cells expressing NK-cell markers. Overall study results and limits: The share of CD8+ T cells held by dominant NKG2C+ clonotypes was about 1.0-8% in roughly 6 donors.

The germline V gene encodes CDR1 KGHSH and CDR2 LQKENI. This CDR3 has 14 residues. TCRdb re-called the 5' RACE reads and catalogs CDR3 proteins one per entry, DNA excluded. The repertoire shows about 440,000 distinct CDR3 sequences; the top ten hold 7.3%. The clonotype was recovered from a woman between 18 and 70 years old in good health. The specimen sequenced was blood T cells: a sorted CD56 or NKG2C T cell subset, CD4+ or CD8+ T cells, or bulk PBMC T cells (not recorded which). The chain uses TRBV18 and TRBJ2-1; there is no DNA to check the TCRdb D call of TRBD1. CDR3 loop: CASSKGAGYNEQFF.